The clone carrying this T cell receptor beta chain was recorded only once. Original handling: Cell counts per sample came from amplifying reference gene primers. Clones were read by immunoSEQ multiplex PCR, and TCRdb kept only the in-frame ones, dropping some. V and J calls and clone size are those listed in that table; D and trimming were worked out from the DNA. The table has about 27,000 clones, roughly 88% seen once; the top ten hold less than 9.5%. This specimen comes from a study of blood T cell repertoires in COVID-19. The V end was cut by 1 base, the J end by 3 bases, with 11 bases between. Per the germline V gene, CDR1 is SGHVS and CDR2 is FNYEAQ. The length of the CDR3 is 15 residues.

The clonotype originates from a woman aged 45-65 years with active COVID-19. The sequencing sample was made of peripheral blood. This sequence joins TRBV7-6 and TRBJ2-3, with no clear D. The CDR3 coding sequence is TGTGCCAGCAGCTTAGGGAGAACCGGGACAGATACGCAGTATTTT. Translating gives CASSLGRTGTDTQYF.